This TCR beta chain was captured by sequencing in a study of T cell responses to AZD1222 COVID-19 vaccine. The V end lost 5 bases, the J end lost 8 bases, and 12 bases lay between the germline ends. Germline CDR1 SEHNR, CDR2 FQNEAQ (reference sequence). CDR3 length: 12 amino acids. Profiled with immunoSEQ multiplex PCR; TCRdb holds only in-frame clones, not every one. There are about 75,000 clones in the sample; around 88% occur only once, and approximately 9.1% lies in the top ten. Sequenced material: peripheral blood, taken 28 days after the second dose of the MenACWY control vaccine. V usage is TRBV7-9 and J usage is TRBJ1-1; D remains unclear. This receptor was taken from an adult who received the MenACWY meningococcal vaccine as a control. Written as DNA, the CDR3 is TGTGCCAGCAGCCCCGCGAGGGTCGAAGCTTTCTTT. Translating it yields CASSPARVEAFF.